The 30 T cell receptor beta chains reported below all come from one sample, sequenced in a study of T cell responses to AZD1222 COVID-19 vaccine. The table came from immunoSEQ multiplex PCR; TCRdb's copy has only in-frame clones and leaves some out. The profile covers 100,000 to 150,000 clones, with 89% appearing a single time and 5% to 7.5% taken by the ten largest. The material was peripheral blood, obtained on day 0 of AZD1222 vaccination. These receptors all stem from an adult in good health.

The chain combines TRBV5-6 with TRBJ2-3; perhaps TRBD2 as D (7 bases). Germline CDR1 SGHDT, CDR2 YYEEEE. V was pared by 2 bases and J by 2 bases, with 18 bases between. The CDR3 totals 17 residues. DNA of the CDR3: TGTGCCAGCAGCTTCTTCCCTAGGGGGGGGCCCACAGATACGCAGTATTTT. Translating it yields CASSFFPRGGPTDTQYF.

V gene TRBV18 combines with J gene TRBJ1-1, with 11 nucleotides matching TRBD1. The germline V gene encodes CDR1 KGHSH and CDR2 LQKENI. The V gene end was trimmed by 5 bases and the J gene end by 1 base; junction bases not matched to a gene: 3. The CDR3 is 15 residues long. CDR3 residues: CASSSGQGANTEAFF. CDR3 nucleotide sequence: TGTGCCAGCTCATCAGGACAGGGGGCGAACACTGAAGCTTTCTTT. Variable domain in full (rest from reference TRBV18 and TRBJ1-1): NAGVMQNPRHLVRRRGQEARLRCSPMKGHSHVYWYRQLPEEGLKFMVYLQKENIIDESGMPKERFSAEFPKEGPSILRIQQVVRGDSAAYFCASSSGQGANTEAFFGQGTRLTVV.

This rearrangement joins TRBV4-2 to TRBJ2-7; TRBD1 agrees at 8 bases. In germline, CDR1 is LGHNA, CDR2 YNFKEQ. V lost 0 bases, J lost 0 bases, and 4 bases stayed unmatched. The CDR3 spans 16 residues. The CDR3 here is CASSQEEGQGSYEQYF. The DNA of the CDR3 is TGTGCCAGCAGCCAAGAAGAAGGACAGGGCTCCTACGAGCAGTACTTC.

The gene calls are TRBV5-5 and TRBJ2-7; D is ambiguous. V was trimmed by 10 bases and J by 1 base, leaving 18 bases between them. The CDR3 covers 14 residues. CDR1 is SGHKS, CDR2 YYEKEE, per germline (reference sequence). The CDR3 DNA reads TGTGCCTCCCTGTTTCGTTTTCAATCCTACGAGCAGTACTTC. It translates to CASLFRFQSYEQYF.

The chain uses TRBV6-5 and TRBJ2-7, with TRBD1 as a possible D gene (5 bases). From germline, CDR1 is MNHEY and CDR2 SVGAGI. The CDR3 has 14 amino acids. Trimming cost V 2 bases and J 2 bases, with 10 bases left between them. The CDR3 region is CASSYGAGPYEQYF. CDR3 DNA: TGTGCCAGCAGTTACGGGGCCGGGCCCTACGAGCAGTACTTC.

The rearrangement joins TRBV7-6 to TRBJ1-2; possibly TRBD1 for D (5 bases). The CDR3 spans 14 residues. In germline, CDR1 is SGHVS, CDR2 FNYEAQ. Trimming stripped 1 base from V and 4 bases from J, with 10 bases between. As DNA, the CDR3 is TGTGCCAGCAGCTTAGGACAGTCTATCTATGGCTACACCTTC. It is translated as CASSLGQSIYGYTF.

This clone was picked up one time. The chain is built from TRBV10-3 and TRBJ1-1; D may be TRBD1 (6 bases). Germline V gene sequence: CDR1 ENHRY, CDR2 SYGVKD. The length of the CDR3 is 14 residues. The V end lost 6 bases, the J end lost 3 bases, and 14 bases lay between the germline ends. CDR3 DNA: TGTGCCATCAGGAGTCAGGGGAAGGACACTGAAGCTTTCTTT. Its protein is CAIRSQGKDTEAFF.

Only one count was recorded for this clone. CDR3 residues: CASSQDFDSNYGYTF. DNA of the CDR3: TGTGCCAGCAGCCAAGATTTTGACAGCAACTATGGCTACACCTTC. V usage is TRBV4-2 and J usage is TRBJ1-2, with D possibly being TRBD1 (5 bases). V was pared by 0 bases and J by 2 bases, with 10 bases between. The CDR3 is 15 residues long. CDR1 is LGHNA and CDR2 is YNFKEQ in the germline V gene.

This clone was counted once. The gene calls are TRBV2 and TRBJ2-2; D call uncertain. Trimming left V 5 bases short and J 6 bases short, with 13 bases between. Per germline, CDR1 SNHLY and CDR2 FYNNEI. This CDR3 region has 14 residues. The CDR3 DNA reads TGTGCCAGCAGTTTCAGAAGACCCCCCGGGGAGCTGTTTTTT. Amino acids: CASSFRRPPGELFF.

On this clone itself: The CDR3 end shows no conserved phenylalanine or tryptophan, and so a read error is likely. It is unclear where the CDR3 begins or ends on the DNA, so no DNA is shown, and the CDR3 is as TCRdb lists it. This chain connects TRBV21-1 to TRBJ1-2. TRBV21-1 is a listed pseudogene. Both ends counted, the CDR3 spans 12 residues. Here the CDR3 reads CASSQALGGLGL.

J is TRBJ1-6 and V is TRBV3-1 (or the pseudogene TRBV3-2); D is perhaps TRBD1 (6 bases). The ends were cut back, 1 base at V and 7 bases at J, with 14 bases in the middle. The germline V gene has CDR1 LGHDT and CDR2 YNNKEL (reference sequence). This CDR3 region has 16 residues. CDR3 protein: CASSQALGQPNSPLHF. The CDR3 coding sequence is TGTGCCAGCAGCCAAGCTTTAGGACAGCCCAATTCACCCCTCCACTTT.

The chain uses TRBV13 and TRBJ2-7, with 14 bases identical to TRBD2. Unmatched junction bases numbered 6, after V lost 5 bases and J lost 0 bases. The CDR3 is 17 residues long. The V gene's germline CDR1 is PRHDT and CDR2 FYEKMQ (reference sequence). The CDR3 nucleotides read TGTGCCAGCAGCCCGCGGACTAGCGGGGGGACCTCCTACGAGCAGTACTTC. Translation: CASSPRTSGGTSYEQYF.

The table lists this clone with a count of one. The junction does not match germline at one end; this may be a read error. The chain couples TRBV5-4 to TRBJ1-1, with D tentatively TRBD1 (5 bases). This CDR3 contains 13 residues. Germline V CDR1 and CDR2: SGHNT, YYREEE (reference sequence). CDR3 in amino acids: CASNLGENTEAFF. DNA for the CDR3: TGTGCCAGCAACTTGGGGGAGAACACTGAAGCTTTCTTT.

The chain uses TRBV6-5 and TRBJ2-1; the D gene is possibly TRBD2 (6 bases). Trimming cost V 0 bases and J 6 bases, with 9 bases left between them. This CDR3 contains 14 residues. The germline gives CDR1 MNHEY, CDR2 SVGAGI. CDR3 loop: CASSYSGGGNEQFF. The CDR3 coding sequence is TGTGCCAGCAGTTACTCGGGGGGAGGCAATGAGCAGTTCTTC.

The genes are TRBV5-1 and TRBJ2-3; 10 bases map to TRBD2. This CDR3 comprises 14 residues. The V segment lost 4 bases and the J segment 2 bases; nucleotides outside the gene matches: 1. CDR1 and CDR2 from the germline V gene are SGHRS and YFSETQ. CDR3 amino acids: CASSTSGDTDTQYF. The CDR3 region has the DNA TGCGCCAGCAGCACTAGCGGGGACACAGATACGCAGTATTTT.

The gene calls are TRBV19 and TRBJ2-5; possible D gene TRBD1, 5 bases. V was clipped by 4 bases and J by 1 base, with 10 bases between them. Germline CDR1 and CDR2: LNHDA and SQIVND (reference sequence). The CDR3 has 14 residues. In nucleotides, the CDR3 is TGTGCCAGTAGTAAAGGCAGGGCCCAAGAGACCCAGTACTTC. The encoded protein is CASSKGRAQETQYF.

The rearrangement links TRBV5-6 to TRBJ2-7, with 7 bases lining up with TRBD1. CDR1 SGHDT and CDR2 YYEEEE come from the germline V gene. The CDR3 has 17 amino acids. Germline trimming cut 4 bases from V and 0 bases from J; bases unmatched to any gene: 13. CDR3 nucleotide sequence: TGTGCCAGCAGCCGCAATGACAGGGTGTTTAGCTCCTACGAGCAGTACTTC. This sequence encodes CASSRNDRVFSSYEQYF.

The J gene is TRBJ1-2, the V gene TRBV5-1; D uncertain. Germline CDR1 and CDR2: SGHRS and YFSETQ. Trimming removed 2 bases from V and 4 bases from J, with 18 bases in between. The CDR3 is 16 amino acids. The CDR3 region is CASSFVPQLQVYGYTF. The CDR3 bases are TGCGCCAGCAGCTTCGTGCCACAGCTACAAGTCTATGGCTACACCTTC.

This chain uses TRBV13 with TRBJ2-1, with TRBD1 matching 8 bases. Germline V gives CDR1 PRHDT, CDR2 FYEKMQ (reference sequence). The length of the CDR3 is 12 residues. V dropped 5 bases and J dropped 7; count of bases not matched to a gene: 1. In DNA, the CDR3 is TGTGCCAGCAGCAGGACAGGGAATGAGCAGTTCTTC. Amino acids: CASSRTGNEQFF.

The CDR3 nucleotides are TGTGCCAGCAGCCAGATCCCACCGGGCCCGGGGTCCTACGAGCAGTACTTC. Protein sequence: CASSQIPPGPGSYEQYF. The chain employs TRBV3-1 (or the pseudogene TRBV3-2) and TRBJ2-7, with D possibly TRBD2 on 5 matching bases. This CDR3 has 17 residues. Germline V gives CDR1 LGHDT, CDR2 YNNKEL (reference sequence). V lost 3 bases to trimming and J lost 1 base, with 19 bases between them.

The chain is built from TRBV28 and TRBJ1-1; possible D gene TRBD1, 5 bases. CDR1 is MDHEN and CDR2 is SYDVKM in the germline V gene. Trimming pared 7 bases from V and 6 bases from J, leaving 12 bases between. CDR3 length equals 12 residues. The CDR3 bases are TGTGCCAGCACTGCCCTCAGGGCTGAAGCTTTCTTT. This codes for CASTALRAEAFF.

The rearrangement links TRBV2 to TRBJ1-2; TRBD1 is a possible D gene (5 bases). This CDR3 is built from 15 residues. Per the germline V gene, CDR1 is SNHLY and CDR2 is FYNNEI. V lost 5 bases to trimming and J lost 4 bases, with 17 bases between them. CDR3 in amino acids: CASSRGLGGVYGYTF. For the CDR3, the DNA is TGTGCCAGCAGTAGGGGCTTGGGTGGCGTCTATGGCTACACCTTC.

V usage is TRBV2 and J usage is TRBJ1-2; 11 bases map to TRBD1. V shed 3 bases and J 8 bases; nucleotides not matched to a gene: 5. This CDR3 contains 14 residues. In germline, CDR1 is SNHLY, CDR2 FYNNEI. As DNA, the CDR3 is TGTGCCAGCAGTGAGTGGACAGGGGGCGTGGGCTACACCTTC. Protein sequence: CASSEWTGGVGYTF.

The chain has TRBV5-4 and TRBJ1-1, with 10 bases lining up with TRBD1. There are 13 residues in the CDR3. The V gene end was trimmed by 4 bases and the J gene end by 8 bases; junction bases not matched to a gene: 5. The germline CDR1 and CDR2 sequences are SGHNT and YYREEE (reference sequence). CDR3 DNA: TGTGCCAGCAGCCGACAGGGGGCACCCGAAGCTTTCTTT. Protein product: CASSRQGAPEAFF.

The V and J genes are TRBV2 and TRBJ2-7; D gene uncertain. This CDR3 is 10 amino acids long. Trimming took off 4 bases at V and 4 bases at J, with 2 bases between the two ends. The V gene's germline CDR1 is SNHLY and CDR2 FYNNEI. The CDR3 reads CASSVYEQYF. The CDR3 DNA follows: TGTGCCAGCAGTGTGTACGAGCAGTACTTC.

The genes are TRBV4-3 and TRBJ1-1; D is unclear. CDR1 LGHNA and CDR2 YSLEER come from the germline V gene. Trimming removed 1 base from V and 11 bases from J, with 20 bases in between. The CDR3 totals 15 residues. CDR3 region: CASSQVYADRERAFF. The CDR3 DNA is TGCGCCAGCAGCCAAGTTTACGCGGATCGGGAGAGGGCTTTCTTT.

The chain joins TRBV12-5 to TRBJ1-1; a weak D match, TRBD1 (5 bases). The CDR3 totals 15 residues. V was clipped by 2 bases and J by 2 bases, with 12 bases between them. Germline CDR1 LGHNT, CDR2 FRNRAP. The CDR3 DNA reads as TGTGCTAGTGGTTTGAGATCGGGGGGAAACACTGAAGCTTTCTTT. This encodes CASGLRSGGNTEAFF.

The chain links TRBV4-1 to TRBJ2-5; TRBD2 agrees at 8 bases. Germline V CDR1 and CDR2: MGHRA, YSYEKL. Trimming removed 0 bases from V and 8 bases from J; junction bases left unmatched: 14. The CDR3 covers 17 residues. The CDR3 protein is CASSQDWARGGIKTQYF. The CDR3, as DNA: TGCGCCAGCAGCCAAGATTGGGCTCGGGGGGGGATAAAAACCCAGTACTTC.

The J gene is TRBJ1-2, the V gene TRBV29-1; D is possibly TRBD1 (5 bases). The CDR3 has 14 amino acids. The V end lost 7 bases, the J end lost 1 base, and 16 bases lay between the germline ends. Germline assignment: CDR1 SQVTM and CDR2 ANQGSEA. The CDR3 protein is CSAFEDTHNYGYTF. Written as DNA, the CDR3 is TGCAGCGCCTTCGAGGACACCCATAACTATGGCTACACCTTC.

The chain combines TRBV30 with TRBJ1-3, with no clear D. Germline V gene lookup returns CDR1 GTSNPN and CDR2 SVGIG (reference sequence). Trimming pared 3 bases from V and 4 bases from J, leaving 19 bases between. The CDR3 extends over 16 amino acids. The CDR3 coding sequence is TGTGCCTGGAGCCTCACTTCCCGGGCCCTAGGAAACACCATATATTTT. Translated: CAWSLTSRALGNTIYF. Full variable domain (missing parts from reference TRBV30 and TRBJ1-3): SQTIHQWPATLVQPVGSPLSLECTVEGTSNPNLYWYRQAAGRGLQLLFYSVGIGQISSEVPQNLSASRPQDRQFILSSKKLLLSDSGFYLCAWSLTSRALGNTIYFGEGSWLTVV.